One and the same sample provided the 5 T cell receptor beta chains below, sequenced in a study of cytomegalovirus exposure and HLA in healthy donors. The study ran its PCR with 60 Vbeta and 13 Jbeta primers. Using immunoSEQ multiplex PCR, the repertoire was profiled, and TCRdb retains in-frame clones only, with some absent. This table has about 43,000 clones, 70% to 85% appearing once. Material: PBMCs. The receptors were sampled from a man aged 25 to 40 in good health and CMV-seronegative.

This clone was recorded only once. The chain uses TRBV6-1 and TRBJ2-3; TRBD1 matches 8 bases. CDR3 size: 16 residues. The ends lost 4 bases at V and 0 bases at J; junction bases unmatched: 6. Per germline, CDR1 MNHNS and CDR2 SASEGT. The CDR3 DNA reads TGTGCCAGCAGTGTATTCCAGGGGGCCAGCACAGATACGCAGTATTTT. This gives the protein CASSVFQGASTDTQYF.

J is TRBJ2-2 and V is TRBV4-2; a possible D gene is TRBD1 (6 bases). The germline V gene has CDR1 LGHNA and CDR2 YNFKEQ. Trimming took off 4 bases at V and 2 bases at J, with 8 bases between the two ends. The CDR3 contains 14 residues. The CDR3 spells CASSRTENTGELFF. CDR3 nucleotides: TGTGCCAGCAGCCGGACAGAAAACACCGGGGAGCTGTTTTTT.

The chain links TRBV7-2 to TRBJ2-7; TRBD1 agrees at 7 bases. The ends lost 2 bases at V and 3 bases at J; junction bases unmatched: 7. The CDR3 covers 15 residues. Germline-derived CDR1 and CDR2 are SGHTA and FQGNSA. CDR3 residues: CASSLFSGTDYEQYF. The CDR3 DNA is TGTGCCAGCAGCTTATTCTCCGGGACAGACTACGAGCAGTACTTC.

This chain uses TRBV2 with TRBJ1-2; 11 nucleotides line up with TRBD1. The CDR3 runs to 17 residues. V shed 6 bases and J 7 bases; nucleotides not matched to a gene: 16. In germline, CDR1 is SNHLY, CDR2 FYNNEI. CDR3 residues: CASSAWTGGHTGGGYTF. The CDR3, as DNA: TGTGCCAGCAGCGCTTGGACAGGGGGCCACACCGGGGGTGGCTACACCTTC. Supplemented by reference TRBV2 and TRBJ1-2, the full variable domain reads EPEVTQTPSHQVTQMGQEVILRCVPISNHLYFYWYRQILGQKVEFLVSFYNNEISEKSEIFDDQFSVERPDGSNFTLKIRSTKLEDSAMYFCASSAWTGGHTGGGYTFGSGTRLTVV.

This clone was seen once. The CDR3, as DNA: TGTGCCAGCAGCTTAGGTGGGACTAGCGGGAACAATGAGCAGTTCTTC. Its translation is CASSLGGTSGNNEQFF. J is TRBJ2-1 and V is TRBV7-2; 13 bases line up with TRBD2. CDR1 is SGHTA, CDR2 FQGNSA, per germline. V trimming: 1 base; J trimming: 5 bases; junction bases outside the gene matches: 2. The CDR3 has 16 residues.